The sequence of this T cell receptor beta chain was determined in a study of graft-versus-host responses after intestinal transplantation. Assay: immunoSEQ multiplex PCR; the TCRdb copy retains only in-frame clones and omits some. The sample contains over 100,000 clones, around 92% of which appear only once. For this clone: Its target is not known.

Study results and caveats: The authors found GvH clones in recipient marrow, some appearing first in ileum or blood.

Material: unstimulated CD8+ T cells sorted from spleen or lymph node cells, obtained before transplant. The clonotype originates from a human donor who was the organ donor for an intestinal transplant.

The CDR3 region is CASGYTDTQYF. The CDR3 DNA is TGCGCCAGCGGCTACACAGATACGCAGTATTTT. The rearrangement joins TRBV5-1 to TRBJ2-3; D gene ambiguous. The ends were cut back, 7 bases at V and 2 bases at J, with 5 bases in the middle. The CDR3 covers 11 residues. CDR1 is SGHRS, CDR2 YFSETQ, per germline.